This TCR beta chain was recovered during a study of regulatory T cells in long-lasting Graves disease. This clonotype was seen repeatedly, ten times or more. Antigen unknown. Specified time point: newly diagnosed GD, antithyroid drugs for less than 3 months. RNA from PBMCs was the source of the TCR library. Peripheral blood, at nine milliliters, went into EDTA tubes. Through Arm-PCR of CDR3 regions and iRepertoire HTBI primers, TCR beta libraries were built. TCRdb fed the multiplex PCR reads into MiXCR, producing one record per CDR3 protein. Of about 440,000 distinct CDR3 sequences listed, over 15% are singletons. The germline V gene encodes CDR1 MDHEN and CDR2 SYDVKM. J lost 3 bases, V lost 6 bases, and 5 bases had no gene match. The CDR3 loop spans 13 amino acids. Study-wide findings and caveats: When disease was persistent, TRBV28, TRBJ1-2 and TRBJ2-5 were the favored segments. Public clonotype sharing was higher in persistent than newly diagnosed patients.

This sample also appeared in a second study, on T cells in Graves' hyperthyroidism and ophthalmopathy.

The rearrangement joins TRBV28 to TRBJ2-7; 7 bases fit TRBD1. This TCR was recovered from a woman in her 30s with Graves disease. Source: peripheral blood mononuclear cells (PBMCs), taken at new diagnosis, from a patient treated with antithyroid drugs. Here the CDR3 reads CASRSTGIYEQYF. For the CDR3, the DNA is TGTGCCAGCAGATCGACAGGGATCTACGAGCAGTACTTC.